The clone carrying this T cell receptor (beta chain) showed up just a few times. Its target is unknown. Clones were read by immunoSEQ multiplex PCR, and TCRdb kept only the in-frame ones, dropping some. The table records 70,000 or so clones, about 73% of them present only once. Single viable CD3+CD4+CD8-CD45RO+ cells were sorted as the memory CD4+ T cells. The data originate from a study of memory CD4+ T cells and cytomegalovirus serostatus. The wider study: Donors were healthy Belgian adults, 9 or 10 CMV seropositive and roughly 25 seronegative.

Trimming stripped 0 bases from V and 4 bases from J, with 5 bases between. The CDR3 is 13 residues long. Germline-derived CDR1 and CDR2 are LGHNA and YSLEER. Findings and limits, study-wide: CMV serostatus prediction reached median AUC 0.95, or 0.91 with US-trained model.

The TCR originated in an adult in good health and CMV-seropositive. The specimen sequenced was memory CD4+ T cells from blood. This chain connects TRBV4-3 to TRBJ2-3, with D unresolved. The CDR3 region is CASSQDSADTQYF. CDR3 bases: TGCGCCAGCAGCCAAGATAGTGCAGATACGCAGTATTTT.